Reported below is one T cell receptor (beta chain). This record belongs to a study of T cell responses to AZD1222 COVID-19 vaccine. Profiled with immunoSEQ multiplex PCR; TCRdb holds only in-frame clones, not every one. Of 170,000 or so clones listed, 88% are singletons. Unmatched junction bases numbered 2, after V lost 4 bases and J lost 6 bases. CDR1 is MRHNA, CDR2 SNTAGT, per germline. The CDR3 totals 13 residues. The sample here was peripheral blood, taken 28 days after the second AZD1222 dose. The receptor was isolated from an adult who received the AZD1222 COVID-19 vaccine. The rearrangement uses TRBV6-4 and TRBJ2-7; 11 positions match TRBD2. Written as DNA, the CDR3 is TGTGCCAGCAGTGCCCTAGCGGGGGGCGAGCAGTACTTC. It encodes CASSALAGGEQYF.